The entry that follows covers one T cell receptor (beta chain) sequence. Its target is unknown. Profiled with immunoSEQ multiplex PCR; TCRdb holds only in-frame clones, not every one. Here the sample spans some 9,800 clones, approximately 87% being singletons. This entry is derived from a study of follicular helper T cells after annual influenza vaccination. Findings and limits, study-wide: Most later recoveries of Day 7 ICOS+CD38+ clones were ICOS-CD38- cTfh.

Time point specified: 2015-2016 season, 7 days after influenza vaccination. Donors with HIV/AIDS, active malignancy, immunomodulators or active illness were excluded. CDR1 is LNHNV and CDR2 is YYDKDF in the germline V gene (reference sequence). V was pared by 2 bases and J by 7 bases, with 17 bases between. CDR3 length equals 15 residues. The gene calls are TRBV15 and TRBJ1-2; D gene uncertain. Sequencing used CXCR5- memory CD4+ T cells sorted from blood, obtained 7 days after influenza vaccination. This TCR came from an adult who received the influenza vaccine. The DNA of the CDR3 is TGTGCCACCAGCAGAATCAATCTGATAGGGTTTGGCTACACCTTC. This translates into CATSRINLIGFGYTF.